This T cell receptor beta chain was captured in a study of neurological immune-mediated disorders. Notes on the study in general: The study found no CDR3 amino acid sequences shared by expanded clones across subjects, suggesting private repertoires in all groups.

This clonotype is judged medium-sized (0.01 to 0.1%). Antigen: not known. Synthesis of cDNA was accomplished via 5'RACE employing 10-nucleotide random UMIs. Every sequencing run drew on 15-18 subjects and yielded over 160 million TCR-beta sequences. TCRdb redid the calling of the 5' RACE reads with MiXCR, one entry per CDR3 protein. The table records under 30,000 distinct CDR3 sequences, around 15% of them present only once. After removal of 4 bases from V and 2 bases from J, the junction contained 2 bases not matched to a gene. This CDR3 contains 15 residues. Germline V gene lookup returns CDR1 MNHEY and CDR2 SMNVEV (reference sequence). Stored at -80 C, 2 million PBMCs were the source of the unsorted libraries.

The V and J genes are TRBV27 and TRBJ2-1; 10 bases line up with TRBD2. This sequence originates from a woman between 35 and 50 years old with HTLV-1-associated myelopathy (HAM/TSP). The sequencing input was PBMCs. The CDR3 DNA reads TGTGCCAGCAGTTCTAGCGGGGGACCCTACAATGAGCAGTTCTTC. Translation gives CASSSSGGPYNEQFF.